These 20 T cell receptor beta chains were sequenced from one sample in a study of cytomegalovirus exposure and HLA in healthy donors. Here immunoSEQ multiplex PCR was the method, and the copy in TCRdb shows in-frame clones only, minus some. The sample carries about 340,000 clones, approximately 90% recorded once. The specimen was PBMCs. Receptors were obtained from a woman under 30 in good health and CMV-seronegative.

This chain uses TRBV7-9 with TRBJ2-7; D is perhaps TRBD2 (5 bases). This CDR3 contains 16 residues. CDR1 and CDR2 (germline): SEHNR, FQNEAQ (reference sequence). The ends were cut back, 4 bases at V and 0 bases at J, with 16 bases in the middle. DNA of the CDR3: TGTGCCAGCAGCTGGTGGGAGACGGCGAGCTCCTACGAGCAGTACTTC. This encodes CASSWWETASSYEQYF.

The chain has TRBV18 and TRBJ2-7; TRBD1 matches at 12 bases. CDR3 length equals 16 residues. The V gene's germline CDR1 is KGHSH and CDR2 LQKENI. After removal of 0 bases from V and 5 bases from J, the junction contained 5 bases not matched to a gene. The CDR3 region has the DNA TGTGCCAGCTCACCACCGGGACAGGGGGCAGATCACGAGCAGTACTTC. It is translated as CASSPPGQGADHEQYF.

The V gene is TRBV5-1, the J gene TRBJ2-3; 7 bases fit TRBD1. V was clipped by 0 bases and J by 8 bases; unmatched bases: 0. Germline CDR1 SGHRS, CDR2 YFSETQ. The CDR3 spans 12 residues. DNA of the CDR3: TGCGCCAGCAGCTTGGACAGGGGTACGCAGTATTTT. It encodes CASSLDRGTQYF.

The chain combines TRBV4-2 with TRBJ1-2; the match to TRBD1 covers 8 bases. The germline CDR1 and CDR2 sequences are LGHNA and YNFKEQ. Trimming removed 3 bases from V and 6 bases from J; junction bases left unmatched: 9. There are 15 residues in the CDR3. For the CDR3, the DNA is TGTGCCAGCAGCCACTACGAGGGACAGGTAGATGGCTACACCTTC. It specifies CASSHYEGQVDGYTF.

J is TRBJ2-6 and V is TRBV2, with D possibly being TRBD2 (5 bases). V lost 7 bases and J 0 bases, leaving 10 bases between the germline ends. Germline V lookup: CDR1 SNHLY, CDR2 FYNNEI. This CDR3 has 15 amino acids. CDR3: CASKERDSGANVLTF. The CDR3 region has the DNA TGTGCCAGCAAGGAGAGGGACTCTGGGGCCAACGTCCTGACTTTC.

As concerns this clone: Other DNA variants within this sample encode the same CDR3. The V and J genes are TRBV5-6 and TRBJ2-7, with 7 bases matching TRBD1. V shed 0 bases, J shed 2 bases, and the junction held 2 bases outside the gene matches. The V gene's germline CDR1 is SGHDT and CDR2 YYEEEE. This CDR3 comprises 14 residues. Here the CDR3 reads CASSLGQGAYEQYF. DNA of the CDR3: TGTGCCAGCAGCTTGGGGCAGGGGGCCTACGAGCAGTACTTC.

This clone was seen only a few times. This sequence joins TRBV18 and TRBJ1-2; 12 bases are shared with TRBD1. Per the germline V gene, CDR1 is KGHSH and CDR2 is LQKENI. The J segment lost 8 bases and the V segment lost 4 bases, leaving 14 bases of the junction unmatched. The CDR3 spans 17 residues. CDR3 amino acids: CASSQGIPGQGANGYTF. In nucleotides, the CDR3 is TGTGCCAGCTCACAGGGAATTCCGGGACAGGGGGCTAACGGCTACACCTTC.

This chain joins TRBV2 and TRBJ2-7; 15 nucleotides align to TRBD2. The CDR3 extends over 15 amino acids. In germline, CDR1 is SNHLY, CDR2 FYNNEI. J lost 3 bases, V lost 6 bases, and 3 bases had no gene match. The CDR3 region is CASRGLAGGFYEQYF. The CDR3 nucleotides are TGTGCCAGCAGGGGACTAGCGGGAGGATTCTACGAGCAGTACTTC.

The chain joins TRBV4-1 to TRBJ2-3, with TRBD1 matching 8 bases. Germline assignment: CDR1 MGHRA and CDR2 YSYEKL. The CDR3 extends over 17 amino acids. J gave up 3 bases and V 1 base, and 9 bases lay outside the gene matches. The chain's CDR3 is CASSQAGTGQGTDTQYF. The CDR3, as DNA: TGCGCCAGCAGCCAAGCAGGGACAGGACAAGGGACAGATACGCAGTATTTT.

The genes are TRBV25-1 and TRBJ2-3; TRBD2 agrees at 7 bases. The V segment lost 6 bases and the J segment 11 bases; nucleotides outside the gene matches: 17. The CDR3 is 15 residues long. From germline, CDR1 is MGHDK and CDR2 SYGVNS. The CDR3 loop reads CASRSTANWGGRQYF. The CDR3, as DNA: TGTGCCAGCAGGAGCACCGCGAATTGGGGCGGGAGGCAGTATTTT.

This clone was seen once. J is TRBJ2-5 and V is TRBV2; no clear D gene. Germline CDR1 SNHLY, CDR2 FYNNEI. The CDR3 loop spans 13 amino acids. V was trimmed by 1 base and J by 4 bases, leaving 7 bases between them. CDR3 in DNA: TGTGCCAGCAGTGAAGGACGCGGAGAGACCCAGTACTTC. Protein sequence: CASSEGRGETQYF. Based on the CDR3 plus reference TRBV2 and TRBJ2-5, the full variable domain is EPEVTQTPSHQVTQMGQEVILRCVPISNHLYFYWYRQILGQKVEFLVSFYNNEISEKSEIFDDQFSVERPDGSNFTLKIRSTKLEDSAMYFCASSEGRGETQYFGPGTRLLVL.

The V gene is TRBV19, the J gene TRBJ1-2, with 8 bases that match TRBD1. V lost 3 bases to trimming and J lost 4 bases; unmatched junction nucleotides: 4. The CDR3 totals 14 residues. CDR1 LNHDA and CDR2 SQIVND come from the germline V gene (reference sequence). The CDR3 protein is CASSMPGGTYGYTF. Written as DNA, the CDR3 is TGTGCCAGTAGTATGCCAGGGGGCACCTATGGCTACACCTTC.

The chain carries TRBV18 and TRBJ2-5, with TRBD1 matching over 8 bases. Germline-derived CDR1 and CDR2 are KGHSH and LQKENI. The trim removed 1 base at V and 4 bases at J, leaving 8 bases unmatched. The CDR3 loop spans 16 amino acids. In nucleotides, the CDR3 is TGTGCCAGCTCACCACGCCGTCAGGGGGCAGGAGAGACCCAGTACTTC. It yields the protein CASSPRRQGAGETQYF.

This rearrangement joins TRBV4-1 to TRBJ2-7, with D perhaps TRBD1 (5 bases). The germline V gene has CDR1 MGHRA and CDR2 YSYEKL. The CDR3 totals 15 residues. The V and J ends lost 4 bases and 4 bases respectively, with 17 bases between them. The CDR3 DNA follows: TGCGCCAGCAGCCCCCTCCAGGGTGGGGCGTACGAGCAGTACTTC. This encodes CASSPLQGGAYEQYF.

This clone was found once. The chain combines TRBV4-1 with TRBJ2-1; 12 positions agree with TRBD2. This CDR3 comprises 17 residues. Trimming cost V 1 base and J 7 bases; bases outside gene matches: 8. Germline assignment: CDR1 MGHRA and CDR2 YSYEKL. CDR3 coding DNA: TGCGCCAGCAGCCAAGGGCTAGCGGGAGGGCCCAGGAATGAGCAGTTCTTC. Its protein is CASSQGLAGGPRNEQFF.

The table lists this clone with a count of one. V gene TRBV5-1 combines with J gene TRBJ2-5; D is perhaps TRBD2 (6 bases). V lost 4 bases to trimming and J lost 7 bases, with 23 bases between them. This CDR3 region has 16 residues. Per germline, CDR1 SGHRS and CDR2 YFSETQ. Here the CDR3 reads CASSAGTSGPVGTQYF. In nucleotides, the CDR3 is TGCGCCAGCAGCGCGGGGACTTCCGGCCCAGTAGGGACCCAGTACTTC.

The rearrangement links TRBV27 to TRBJ2-7; D is undetermined. The length of the CDR3 is 10 residues. The germline V gene has CDR1 MNHEY and CDR2 SMNVEV (reference sequence). Deletions cut 4 bases from V and 5 bases from J, with 3 bases between. CDR3 loop: CASSSDEQYF. The DNA of the CDR3 is TGTGCCAGCAGTTCGGACGAGCAGTACTTC.

The chain couples TRBV5-1 to TRBJ2-7; D perhaps matches TRBD1 (6 bases). V was cut by 2 bases and J by 0 bases, with 15 bases left in between. Per the germline V gene, CDR1 is SGHRS and CDR2 is YFSETQ. This CDR3 comprises 16 residues. CDR3 in amino acids: CASSFARGTLSYEQYF. The DNA for the CDR3 is TGCGCCAGCAGCTTTGCGAGGGGGACCCTCTCCTACGAGCAGTACTTC.

The V gene is TRBV5-1, the J gene TRBJ1-4, with a tentative D call TRBD1 (6 bases). V shed 1 base and J shed 2 bases, with 9 bases lying between them. Germline assignment: CDR1 SGHRS and CDR2 YFSETQ. CDR3 length: 15 residues. In DNA form, the CDR3 reads TGCGCCAGCAGCTTGAGAGGACAGACTAATGAAAAACTGTTTTTT. This sequence encodes CASSLRGQTNEKLFF.

The sample holds a few counts of this clone. This chain uses TRBV11-2 with TRBJ2-7; D is perhaps TRBD2 (5 bases). The V gene lost 10 bases and the J gene lost 6 bases, with 13 bases spanning the gap. Germline V gene lookup returns CDR1 SGHAT and CDR2 FQNNGV. This CDR3 has 11 amino acids. The CDR3 DNA reads TGTGCCACCGATGAGGGTAGCGAGCAGTACTTC. Translation: CATDEGSEQYF.